A single TCR beta chain is shown here with its context. These data originate in a study of blood T cell repertoires in COVID-19. Whole-study context: Acute-phase and convalescent COVID-19 samples originated in the United States, Italy and Spain. Nucleic acid was either cDNA or gDNA, and it came from T cells, B-cell-depleted T cells, or PBMCs.

Trimming cost V 3 bases and J 5 bases; bases outside gene matches: 8. In germline, CDR1 is MGHRA, CDR2 YSYEKL. The CDR3 consists of 15 residues. In the original analysis: From reference gene primer amplification, estimates of nucleated cell counts were derived. Generated by immunoSEQ multiplex PCR, the TCRdb table keeps only in-frame clones and is missing some. D and trimming were read from the DNA, whereas the V and J calls and clone size are those reported in that table. The sample records approximately 190,000 clones, around four fifths being singletons. What was sequenced was peripheral blood. This clonotype originated in a human donor in a cohort sampled during active COVID-19. The rearrangement links TRBV4-1 to TRBJ2-5; 8 nucleotides line up with TRBD1. DNA for the CDR3: TGCGCCAGCAGCCATCCTGAGGACAGGGCTGAGACCCAGTACTTC. Translated, it gives CASSHPEDRAETQYF.